This entry lists 18 T cell receptor beta chains sequenced from one sample in a study of OX40 agonist ivuxolimab in advanced cancers. Library preparation employed the immunoSEQ multiplex PCR assay. TCRdb took this table from immuneACCESS and kept in-frame rearrangements with V and J called. Such tables lack part of the clones; where checked against another copy, unresolved V genes explain under half of the gap, and the rest is unexplained. Across this sample there are roughly 50,000 clones, with over 70% seen only once. About an eighth of the sample belongs to the ten largest clones. This sample comprised CD4+ or CD8+ T cells sorted from blood, obtained in a trial of the OX40 agonist ivuxolimab. The receptors were sampled from an adult with an advanced solid tumor such as melanoma, head and neck, liver or kidney cancer.

V is TRBV5-1 and J is TRBJ2-3, with 7 positions matching TRBD1. Looked up from germline, CDR1 is SGHRS and CDR2 is YFSETQ. With 1 base clipped from V and 4 bases from J, the junction kept 3 bases outside the gene matches. The length of the CDR3 is 14 residues. The CDR3 reads CASSLSQGADTQYF. The CDR3 nucleotides read TGCGCCAGCAGCTTGTCCCAGGGGGCAGATACGCAGTATTTT. The whole variable domain, remainder taken from reference TRBV5-1 and TRBJ2-3, is KAGVTQTPRYLIKTRGQQVTLSCSPISGHRSVSWYQQTPGQGLQFLFEYFSETQRNKGNFPGRFSGRQFSNSRSEMNVSTLELGDSALYLCASSLSQGADTQYFGPGTRLTVL.

V is TRBV30 and J is TRBJ2-3; TRBD2 agrees at 8 bases. Looked up from germline, CDR1 is GTSNPN and CDR2 is SVGIG (reference sequence). Trimming cost V 4 bases and J 2 bases; bases outside gene matches: 8. This CDR3 has 15 amino acids. As DNA, the CDR3 is TGTGCCTGGACGGGAAATAGCGGGACCACAGATACGCAGTATTTT. It specifies CAWTGNSGTTDTQYF.

The chain employs TRBV7-3 and TRBJ1-5, with D maybe TRBD1 (5 bases). Germline V gene sequence: CDR1 SGHTA, CDR2 FQGTGA. Trimming took off 6 bases at V and 0 bases at J, with 12 bases between the two ends. CDR3 length: 15 residues. The CDR3 here is CASRFTGFSNQPQHF. CDR3 in DNA: TGTGCCAGCAGATTTACAGGTTTTAGCAATCAGCCCCAGCATTTT.

The chain has TRBV4-3 and TRBJ1-4; tentatively, D is TRBD1 (5 bases). V gave up 1 base and J gave up 0 bases, with 12 bases separating them. The CDR3 length is 17 residues. Germline CDR1 is LGHNA and CDR2 is YSLEER. CDR3 nucleotides: TGCGCCAGCAGCCAAGTTTCAGGGAGGGCAACTAATGAAAAACTGTTTTTT. Its translation: CASSQVSGRATNEKLFF.

This sequence joins TRBV7-9 and TRBJ1-2, with D maybe TRBD1 (6 bases). Germline V gives CDR1 SEHNR, CDR2 FQNEAQ (reference sequence). The V and J ends lost 5 bases and 4 bases respectively, with 14 bases between them. The CDR3 consists of 14 residues. The CDR3 loop is CASSRDTSFYGYTF. In nucleotides, the CDR3 is TGTGCCAGCAGCCGGGACACCAGCTTCTATGGCTACACCTTC.

The CDR3 spells CASSGGGGQSNQPQHF. The CDR3 DNA is TGTGCCAGCAGCGGTGGGGGAGGACAGAGCAATCAGCCCCAGCATTTT. The rearrangement joins TRBV9 to TRBJ1-5; a possible D gene is TRBD1 (6 bases). This CDR3 comprises 16 residues. Germline loops: CDR1 SGDLS, CDR2 YYNGEE. V was clipped by 3 bases and J by 1 base, with 14 bases between them.

A few counts support this clone. The same CDR3 is also encoded by other DNA sequences in this sample. The chain uses TRBV28 and TRBJ2-3, with 8 bases matching TRBD2. V trimming: 3 bases; J trimming: 3 bases; junction bases outside the gene matches: 2. The length of the CDR3 is 14 residues. Germline V lookup: CDR1 MDHEN, CDR2 SYDVKM. Here the CDR3 reads CASSFPGGTDTQYF. CDR3 nucleotides: TGTGCCAGCAGTTTCCCGGGGGGGACAGATACGCAGTATTTT. Full variable domain (missing parts from reference TRBV28 and TRBJ2-3): DVKVTQSSRYLVKRTGEKVFLECVQDMDHENMFWYRQDPGLGLRLIYFSYDVKMKEKGDIPEGYSVSREKKERFSLILESASTNQTSMYLCASSFPGGTDTQYFGPGTRLTVL.

The rearrangement joins TRBV5-1 to TRBJ2-1, with 7 bases matching TRBD2. Trimming removed 9 bases from V and 9 bases from J; junction bases left unmatched: 6. This CDR3 contains 11 residues. CDR1 SGHRS and CDR2 YFSETQ come from the germline V gene. The CDR3 here is CATTGGSEQFF. CDR3 DNA: TGCGCCACAACCGGGGGGAGTGAGCAGTTCTTC.

The chain employs TRBV7-2 and TRBJ1-1, with unresolved D. V lost 2 bases and J 1 base, leaving 5 bases between the germline ends. Germline-derived CDR1 and CDR2 are SGHTA and FQGNSA. The CDR3 length is 13 residues. The CDR3 protein is CASSLKANTEAFF. The CDR3 region has the DNA TGTGCCAGCAGCTTAAAAGCGAACACTGAAGCTTTCTTT.

The chain uses TRBV10-3 and TRBJ2-7; tentative D call: TRBD2 (5 bases). Trimming removed 7 bases at V and 3 bases at J, with 13 bases between. The length of the CDR3 is 13 residues. In germline, CDR1 is ENHRY, CDR2 SYGVKD. The DNA of the CDR3 is TGTGCCATCATCGACCCAACTAGCTACGAGCAGTACTTC. This encodes CAIIDPTSYEQYF.

This clone was counted a single time. The sample carries other DNA sequences with the same CDR3. The chain employs TRBV7-2 and TRBJ2-1, with 15 bases lining up with TRBD2. Germline assignment: CDR1 SGHTA and CDR2 FQGNSA. Trimming removed 5 bases from V and 7 bases from J; junction bases left unmatched: 3. This CDR3 is 15 amino acids long. CDR3 sequence: CASSLGLAGGNEQFF. In nucleotides, the CDR3 is TGTGCCAGCAGCCTGGGACTAGCGGGGGGAAATGAGCAGTTCTTC.

The rearrangement uses TRBV7-3 and TRBJ2-7; D possibly corresponds to TRBD2 (5 bases). The CDR3 has 15 residues. Trimming cost V 3 bases and J 1 base, with 13 bases left between them. CDR1 is SGHTA and CDR2 is FQGTGA in the germline V gene. The CDR3 region is CASSLLSGGSYEQYF. CDR3 in DNA: TGTGCCAGCAGCTTGCTTTCTGGCGGGTCCTACGAGCAGTACTTC.

The CDR3 nucleotides are TGCAGCGTTGACATGAACACTGAAGCTTTCTTT. This codes for CSVDMNTEAFF. The chain couples TRBV29-1 to TRBJ1-1; no definite D call. Germline loops: CDR1 SQVTM, CDR2 ANQGSEA. The CDR3 has 11 amino acids. Trimming took off 3 bases at V and 0 bases at J, with 2 bases between the two ends.

The chain couples TRBV28 to TRBJ1-2, with D possibly being TRBD1 (5 bases). CDR3 length: 16 residues. V shed 4 bases and J shed 3 bases, with 18 bases lying between them. Germline CDR1 reads MDHEN; CDR2 reads SYDVKM. The CDR3 DNA reads TGTGCCAGCAGTTCCCCCTACGGGGGATCCTACTATGGCTACACCTTC. It codes for CASSSPYGGSYYGYTF.

The chain recombines TRBV6-1 with TRBJ1-1; D is ambiguous. Per germline, CDR1 MNHNS and CDR2 SASEGT. The V end lost 5 bases, the J end lost 5 bases, and 12 bases lay between the germline ends. The CDR3 length is 13 residues. CDR3 amino acids: CASSTQAMTEAFF. CDR3 DNA: TGTGCCAGCAGTACCCAGGCGATGACTGAAGCTTTCTTT.

The chain combines TRBV28 with TRBJ1-5, with 9 bases identical to TRBD1. This CDR3 contains 16 residues. The germline CDR1 and CDR2 sequences are MDHEN and SYDVKM. V trimming: 6 bases; J trimming: 6 bases; junction bases outside the gene matches: 12. CDR3 sequence (DNA): TGTGCCAGCAGGATACCGGGACAGGGCATGGGTCAGCCCCAGCATTTT. Protein sequence: CASRIPGQGMGQPQHF.

The rearrangement links TRBV7-2 to TRBJ1-2; TRBD1 is a possible D gene (5 bases). CDR3 length: 13 residues. CDR1 SGHTA and CDR2 FQGNSA come from the germline V gene. V lost 3 bases and J 8 bases, leaving 13 bases between the germline ends. The CDR3 reads CASSLTDAMGYTF. The CDR3 DNA is TGTGCCAGCAGCTTGACAGATGCCATGGGCTACACCTTC.

The V gene is TRBV10-3, the J gene TRBJ1-5; no definite D call. Germline V lookup: CDR1 ENHRY, CDR2 SYGVKD. V lost 0 bases to trimming and J lost 4 bases, with 10 bases between them. This CDR3 spans 15 amino acids. The CDR3 spells CAISESVRGNQPQHF. CDR3 nucleotides: TGTGCCATCAGTGAGTCGGTACGAGGGAATCAGCCCCAGCATTTT.